A single sample gave rise to the 14 T cell receptor beta chains below, sequenced in a study of control samples from healthy donors and cancer patients. Data came from immunoSEQ multiplex PCR; TCRdb stores just in-frame clones and leaves some out. The sample has 150,000 to 200,000 clones; about 90% are singletons. Sequences were obtained from blood. The source of these receptors is a woman in her 30s in good health.

This clone has more than one count but fewer than ten. This rearrangement joins TRBV19 to TRBJ1-5; D is uncertain. Germline lookup yields CDR1 LNHDA and CDR2 SQIVND (reference sequence). This CDR3 spans 16 amino acids. Trimming took 2 bases from V and 2 from J, leaving 13 bases between them. The CDR3 nucleotides read TGTGCCAGTAGTATATTCGGGATAGGTGGCAATCAGCCCCAGCATTTT. As protein: CASSIFGIGGNQPQHF.

V usage is TRBV5-1 and J usage is TRBJ1-2, with D perhaps matching TRBD1 (5 bases). Trimming stripped 6 bases from V and 3 bases from J, with 12 bases between. This CDR3 has 13 amino acids. Germline loops: CDR1 SGHRS, CDR2 YFSETQ. The CDR3 sequence: CASNAGQHYGYTF. CDR3 in DNA: TGCGCCAGCAACGCCGGACAACACTATGGCTACACCTTC.

On this clone: One end of the junction does not line up with germline, which may come from a read error. The chain carries TRBV10-3 and TRBJ1-2; perhaps TRBD1 as D (6 bases). The CDR3 runs to 12 residues. CDR1 ENHRY and CDR2 SYGVKD come from the germline V gene. The CDR3 reads CAITEGTYGYTF. The CDR3 nucleotides are TGTGCCATCACTGAGGGGACATATGGCTACACCTTC.

The J gene is TRBJ1-1, the V gene TRBV7-2; no reliable D call. The V end was cut by 0 bases, the J end by 1 base, with 9 bases between. CDR3 length: 15 residues. The germline gives CDR1 SGHTA, CDR2 FQGNSA. DNA of the CDR3: TGTGCCAGCAGCTTAGCGATTATAGAGAACACTGAAGCTTTCTTT. It is translated as CASSLAIIENTEAFF.

This chain connects TRBV30 to TRBJ1-5; D might be TRBD1 (5 bases). Germline CDR1 reads GTSNPN; CDR2 reads SVGIG (reference sequence). The CDR3 consists of 13 residues. V was clipped by 4 bases and J by 3 bases, with 10 bases between them. The CDR3 DNA follows: TGTGCCTGGACAGGGCAGGACAATCAGCCCCAGCATTTT. It codes for CAWTGQDNQPQHF.

The V and J genes are TRBV28 and TRBJ2-3, with a weak D call TRBD2 (6 bases). The germline V and J ends were trimmed by 7 bases and 2 bases, with 22 bases remaining between them. Germline loops: CDR1 MDHEN, CDR2 SYDVKM. This CDR3 is built from 17 residues. In DNA form, the CDR3 reads TGTGCCAGCACCCCCGAGCCCTGGGGAGGAGACACAGATACGCAGTATTTT. This codes for CASTPEPWGGDTDTQYF. Using reference TRBV28 and TRBJ2-3 for the parts outside the CDR3, the full variable domain is DVKVTQSSRYLVKRTGEKVFLECVQDMDHENMFWYRQDPGLGLRLIYFSYDVKMKEKGDIPEGYSVSREKKERFSLILESASTNQTSMYLCASTPEPWGGDTDTQYFGPGTRLTVL.

This chain uses TRBV29-1 with TRBJ1-2; 9 bases map to TRBD1. Germline CDR1 SQVTM, CDR2 ANQGSEA. The CDR3 contains 13 residues. The V gene end was trimmed by 4 bases and the J gene end by 2 bases; junction bases not matched to a gene: 2. This CDR3 is CSVVGTGNYGYTF. The CDR3 DNA is TGCAGCGTTGTCGGGACAGGGAACTATGGCTACACCTTC.

The chain uses TRBV19 and TRBJ2-7; 11 nucleotides line up with TRBD2. The length of the CDR3 is 15 residues. Trimming at V came to 3 bases and at J to 3 bases, leaving 4 bases not matched to a gene. Per germline, CDR1 LNHDA and CDR2 SQIVND (reference sequence). The CDR3 sequence is CASSMGLAEHYEQYF. The CDR3 DNA reads TGTGCCAGTAGTATGGGACTAGCGGAACACTACGAGCAGTACTTC. Looking up the rest from reference TRBV19 and TRBJ2-7 gives the full variable domain: DGGITQSPKYLFRKEGQNVTLSCEQNLNHDAMYWYRQDPGQGLRLIYYSQIVNDFQKGDIAEGYSVSREKKESFPLTVTSAQKNPTAFYLCASSMGLAEHYEQYFGPGTRLTVT.

This chain links TRBV4-1 with TRBJ2-7; the D gene could be TRBD1 or TRBD2 (5 bases each). The CDR3 loop spans 15 amino acids. CDR1 and CDR2 (germline): MGHRA, YSYEKL. Between the trimmed V and J ends, which lost 2 bases and 4 bases, there was a span of 15 bases. Written as DNA, the CDR3 is TGCGCCAGCAGCCAACCCCGTGAGGGGAAATACGAGCAGTACTTC. Amino acid sequence: CASSQPREGKYEQYF.

Comments on this clone: Other nucleotide sequences in the sample specify the same CDR3. The V and J genes are TRBV3-1 (or the pseudogene TRBV3-2) and TRBJ2-5; possibly TRBD2 for D (7 bases). The V end lost 2 bases, the J end lost 4 bases, and 23 bases lay between the germline ends. The CDR3 runs to 18 residues. Germline CDR1 reads LGHDT; CDR2 reads YNNKEL (reference sequence). The CDR3 sequence: CASSQRTRRGPGGETQYF. CDR3 sequence (DNA): TGTGCCAGCAGCCAAAGGACTCGTCGGGGGCCGGGGGGAGAGACCCAGTACTTC.

The chain links TRBV6-2 or TRBV6-3 to TRBJ2-2, with TRBD2 matching over 7 bases. The CDR3 has 15 amino acids. V lost 6 bases, J lost 0 bases, and 4 bases stayed unmatched. The germline V gene has CDR1 MNHEY and CDR2 SVGEGT. As DNA, the CDR3 is TGTGCCAGCAGCCGAGCGGGGCCGAACACCGGGGAGCTGTTTTTT. It translates to CASSRAGPNTGELFF.

V gene TRBV20-1 combines with J gene TRBJ2-7; 9 bases are a match to TRBD1. Germline CDR1 is DFQATT and CDR2 is SNEGSKA (reference sequence). The CDR3 totals 15 residues. After removal of 3 bases from V and 3 bases from J, the junction contained 9 bases not matched to a gene. Written as DNA, the CDR3 is TGCAGTGCTAGTACTATACAGGGGGCCCGCTACGAGCAGTACTTC. Its protein product is CSASTIQGARYEQYF.

The chain is built from TRBV28 and TRBJ1-4; 7 nucleotides match TRBD1. The CDR3 length is 18 residues. Germline-derived CDR1 and CDR2 are MDHEN and SYDVKM. V gave up 3 bases and J gave up 8 bases; unmatched junction bases: 18. For the CDR3, the DNA is TGTGCCAGCAGTTTCTCCGGGACAGCCCGATTAGGAGGGGAAAAACTGTTTTTT. This gives the protein CASSFSGTARLGGEKLFF.

The rearrangement uses TRBV2 and TRBJ2-7; the D gene is possibly TRBD1 (5 bases). This CDR3 is built from 15 residues. V was shortened by 8 bases and J by 0 bases, with 17 bases between the two germline ends. Per germline, CDR1 SNHLY and CDR2 FYNNEI. CDR3 nucleotide sequence: TGTGCCAGCCGAGAAAGGGCAGGGCCCTCCTACGAGCAGTACTTC. The encoded protein is CASRERAGPSYEQYF.